This T cell receptor (beta chain) was observed in a study of T cell repertoires in cytomegalovirus infection. As for the study in general: HLA-C-restricted CMV epitopes, recently identified, and well-studied HLA-B-restricted ones were used by the study. Indications of both CMV infection and matching HLA type were provided by public TCR beta signatures.

On this clonotype itself: The antigen remains undetermined.

TCRdb independently ran MiXCR on the reads; one entry per CDR3 protein. The table lists 800,000 to 950,000 distinct CDR3 sequences, approximately 29% of them singletons. From germline, CDR1 is SGHVS and CDR2 FQNEAQ. The CDR3 totals 14 residues. V gave up 7 bases and J gave up 6 bases, with 19 bases separating them. Study-level results: CMV-specific TCR beta clonotypes restricted by HLA-C were the ones dominating the ex vivo response. Summed public TCR beta family frequency identified CMV carriers bearing the relevant HLA.

Sequenced here: cultured CD8+ T cells from PBMCs, sampled from culture after CMV antigen stimulation. The clonotype originates from a human donor in good health (CMV status not recorded). Some clones in this sample may be carry-over from other donors' samples. This sequence joins TRBV7-8 and TRBJ2-7; D uncertain. The CDR3 loop reads CASTISQARIEQYF. DNA of the CDR3: TGTGCCAGCACCATATCCCAAGCACGTATCGAGCAGTACTTC. Full variable domain (outside the CDR3, taken from reference TRBV7-8 and TRBJ2-7): GAGVSQSPRYKVAKRGQDVALRCDPISGHVSLFWYQQALGQGPEFLTYFQNEAQLDKSGLPSDRFFAERPEGSVSTLKIQRTQQEDSAVYLCASTISQARIEQYFGPGTRLTVT.